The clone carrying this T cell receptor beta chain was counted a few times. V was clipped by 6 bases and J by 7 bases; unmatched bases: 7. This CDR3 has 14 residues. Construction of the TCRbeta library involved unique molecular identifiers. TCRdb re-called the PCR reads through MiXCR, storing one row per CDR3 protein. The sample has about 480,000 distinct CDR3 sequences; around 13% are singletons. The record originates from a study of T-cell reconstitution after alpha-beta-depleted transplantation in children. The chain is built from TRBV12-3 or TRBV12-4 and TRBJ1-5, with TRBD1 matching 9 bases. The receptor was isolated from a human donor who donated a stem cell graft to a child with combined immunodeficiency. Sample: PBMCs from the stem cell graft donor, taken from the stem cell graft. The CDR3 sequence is CASSQADRGQPQHF. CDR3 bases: TGTGCCAGCAGCCAGGCGGACAGGGGCCAGCCCCAGCATTTT.